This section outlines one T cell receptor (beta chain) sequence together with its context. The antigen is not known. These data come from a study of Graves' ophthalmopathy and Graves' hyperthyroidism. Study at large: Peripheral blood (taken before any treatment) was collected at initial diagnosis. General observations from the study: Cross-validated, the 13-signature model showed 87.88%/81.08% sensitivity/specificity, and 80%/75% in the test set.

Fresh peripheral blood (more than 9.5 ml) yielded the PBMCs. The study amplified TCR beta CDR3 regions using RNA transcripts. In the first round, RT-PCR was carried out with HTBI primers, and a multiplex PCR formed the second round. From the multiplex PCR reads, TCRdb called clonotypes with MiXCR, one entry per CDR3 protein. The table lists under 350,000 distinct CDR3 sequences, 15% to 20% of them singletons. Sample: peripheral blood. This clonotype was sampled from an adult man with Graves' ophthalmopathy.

The CDR3 region has the DNA TGTGCCAGCTCACCATGGGGGGGCAATCAGCCCCAGCATTTT. It translates to CASSPWGGNQPQHF. The V call is TRBV18, the J call TRBJ1-5, with TRBD1 as a possible D gene (5 bases). Trimming pared 2 bases from V and 2 bases from J, leaving 7 bases between. This CDR3 spans 14 amino acids. The germline gives CDR1 KGHSH, CDR2 LQKENI. Variable domain in full (rest from reference TRBV18 and TRBJ1-5): NAGVMQNPRHLVRRRGQEARLRCSPMKGHSHVYWYRQLPEEGLKFMVYLQKENIIDESGMPKERFSAEFPKEGPSILRIQQVVRGDSAAYFCASSPWGGNQPQHFGDGTRLSIL.